This TCR beta chain was identified during a study of T cell repertoires in cytomegalovirus infection. On the study more broadly: Matching HLA type, along with CMV infection, was indicated by public TCR beta signatures.

Study-wide results and caveats: What dominated the ex vivo response were HLA-C-restricted CMV-specific TCR beta clonotypes. The cumulative frequency of public TCR beta families identified carriers of CMV plus the relevant HLA.

This clonotype was seen more than once but under ten times. Its specificity is unknown. Deletions cut 1 base from V and 1 base from J, with 7 bases between. The germline V gene has CDR1 DFQATT and CDR2 SNEGSKA (reference sequence). The CDR3 has 13 amino acids. TCRdb independently ran MiXCR on the reads; one entry per CDR3 protein. The sample includes about 360,000 distinct CDR3 sequences, 15% to 20% seen only once; the top ten take approximately 8%. Sequencing used PBMCs. The receptor was isolated from a human donor in good health (CMV status not recorded). Some clones in this sample may be carry-over from other donors' samples. The chain uses TRBV20-1 and TRBJ1-1; unclear D gene. The CDR3 sequence is CSARVPGNTEAFF. CDR3 in DNA: TGCAGTGCTAGAGTCCCAGGGAACACTGAAGCTTTCTTT.